These 23 T cell receptor beta chains were all obtained from the same sample, sequenced in a study of blood T cell repertoires in COVID-19. Only in-frame clones appear in the TCRdb table, and some are missing; sequencing was by immunoSEQ multiplex PCR. This repertoire shows roughly 280,000 clones, under 95% found once; its top ten account for approximately 3%. The sequenced sample was PBMCs or T cells enriched from blood (not recorded which). These receptors were taken from a man in his forties who had been exposed to COVID-19.

The DNA for the CDR3 is TGTGCCATCAGTGAGTCTCAGGAAAAGAGGGGGAAACTGTTTTTT. Translated, it gives CAISESQEKRGKLFF. The chain combines TRBV10-3 with TRBJ1-4, with a tentative D call TRBD1 (6 bases). CDR3 length: 15 amino acids. From germline, CDR1 is ENHRY and CDR2 SYGVKD. The V and J ends lost 0 bases and 11 bases respectively, with 16 bases between them.

V is TRBV6-5 and J is TRBJ2-5, with 9 bases lining up with TRBD1. Germline V gene data show CDR1 as MNHEY and CDR2 as SVGAGI. CDR3 length: 16 amino acids. Trimming cost V 2 bases and J 4 bases; bases outside gene matches: 8. DNA for the CDR3: TGTGCCAGCAGTTACGGACTAACAGGGGGCGCAGAGACCCAGTACTTC. Protein sequence: CASSYGLTGGAETQYF.

The J gene is TRBJ2-7, the V gene TRBV29-1; D gene ambiguous. The V gene lost 6 bases and the J gene lost 0 bases, with 12 bases spanning the gap. The CDR3 runs 13 residues. Germline V gives CDR1 SQVTM, CDR2 ANQGSEA. CDR3 DNA: TGCAGCGTGACACCGCCGAACTCCTACGAGCAGTACTTC. Translation gives CSVTPPNSYEQYF.

This clone was counted once. The rearrangement links TRBV27 to TRBJ2-1; TRBD2 agrees at 8 bases. Germline V gene lookup returns CDR1 MNHEY and CDR2 SMNVEV (reference sequence). This CDR3 spans 14 amino acids. V was pared by 8 bases and J by 4 bases, with 7 bases of the junction left unmatched. The CDR3 is CASHIAGGYNEQFF. The DNA of the CDR3 is TGTGCCAGCCACATTGCGGGAGGTTACAATGAGCAGTTCTTC.

A word on this clone: The sample carries other DNA sequences with the same CDR3. The chain employs TRBV11-3 and TRBJ2-5, with 8 bases identical to TRBD1. The CDR3 has 15 amino acids. Trimming cost V 2 bases and J 2 bases; bases outside gene matches: 4. Germline-derived CDR1 and CDR2 are SGHNT and YENEEA. The CDR3 region has the DNA TGTGCCAGCAGCTTACGAACAGGGGGTCAAGAGACCCAGTACTTC. Its protein product is CASSLRTGGQETQYF.

V and J are TRBV6-5 and TRBJ1-1; TRBD1 might be the D (6 bases). CDR1 is MNHEY and CDR2 is SVGAGI in the germline V gene. The CDR3 length is 14 residues. V gave up 4 bases and J gave up 4 bases, with 13 bases separating them. CDR3 region: CASSFVAGVTEAFF. CDR3 DNA: TGTGCCAGCAGTTTCGTTGCAGGGGTCACTGAAGCTTTCTTT.

This chain connects TRBV24-1 to TRBJ2-1; the D is unclear. V was cut by 0 bases and J by 8 bases, with 4 bases left in between. The CDR3 consists of 12 residues. Germline V gene sequence: CDR1 KGHDR, CDR2 SFDVKD. The CDR3 here is CATSDLPDEQFF. CDR3 bases: TGTGCCACCAGTGATTTGCCGGATGAGCAGTTCTTC.

The rearrangement joins TRBV24-1 to TRBJ2-2; the D is unclear. This CDR3 contains 8 residues. The V and J ends lost 12 bases and 11 bases respectively, with 6 bases between them. Germline V lookup: CDR1 KGHDR, CDR2 SFDVKD. CDR3 DNA: TGTGCCGCCTACGAGCTGTTTTTT. Its translation is CAAYELFF.

J is TRBJ1-1 and V is TRBV19; D is unresolved. This CDR3 spans 15 amino acids. V lost 10 bases and J lost 0, with 18 bases in between. Germline V gene data show CDR1 as LNHDA and CDR2 as SQIVND (reference sequence). The CDR3 DNA sequence: TGTGCCACCAAGGAGACTTCACTCATGAACACTGAAGCTTTCTTT. This codes for CATKETSLMNTEAFF.

The CDR3 nucleotides are TGCGCCAGCAGCCAAGAGCGGGCTAGCGGGACCTACAATGAGCAGTTCTTC. Amino acid sequence: CASSQERASGTYNEQFF. The gene calls are TRBV4-1 and TRBJ2-1; 9 nucleotides line up with TRBD2. From germline, CDR1 is MGHRA and CDR2 YSYEKL. V dropped 0 bases and J dropped 2; count of bases not matched to a gene: 5. The CDR3 runs 17 residues.

The V gene is TRBV11-3, the J gene TRBJ1-2; D may be TRBD1 (6 bases). Germline V lookup: CDR1 SGHNT, CDR2 YENEEA. V was shortened by 1 base and J by 3 bases, with 18 bases between the two germline ends. The CDR3 covers 17 residues. The CDR3 DNA reads TGTGCCAGCAGCTTAGGAATTCGGGGTCCAGGGGACTATGGCTACACCTTC. Protein product: CASSLGIRGPGDYGYTF.

This clone was detected only once. The V gene is TRBV7-9, the J gene TRBJ1-1; the D gene is possibly TRBD1 (5 bases). The length of the CDR3 is 15 residues. The V gene's germline CDR1 is SEHNR and CDR2 FQNEAQ (reference sequence). V was trimmed by 1 base and J by 8 bases, leaving 17 bases between them. The CDR3 sequence: CASSLGSGREGEAFF. The CDR3 DNA follows: TGTGCCAGCAGCTTAGGATCGGGCAGGGAGGGAGAAGCTTTCTTT.

The rearrangement joins TRBV14 to TRBJ2-1; TRBD2 agrees at 11 bases. With 4 bases clipped from V and 0 bases from J, the junction kept 14 bases outside the gene matches. The V gene's germline CDR1 is SGHDN and CDR2 FVKESK. CDR3 length: 20 amino acids. CDR3 protein: CASSPIMGLAGGTSYNEQFF. The CDR3 bases are TGTGCCAGCAGCCCAATTATGGGTCTAGCGGGAGGAACCTCCTACAATGAGCAGTTCTTC.

The chain combines TRBV7-9 with TRBJ1-3; D ambiguous. CDR1 is SEHNR, CDR2 FQNEAQ, per germline (reference sequence). The CDR3 covers 12 residues. Trimming removed 2 bases at V and 4 bases at J, with 3 bases between. Here the CDR3 reads CASSLLGNTIYF. Written as DNA, the CDR3 is TGTGCCAGCAGCTTACTCGGAAACACCATATATTTT. Full variable domain (missing parts from reference TRBV7-9 and TRBJ1-3): DTGVSQNPRHKITKRGQNVTFRCDPISEHNRLYWYRQTLGQGPEFLTYFQNEAQLEKSRLLSDRFSAERPKGSFSTLEIQRTEQGDSAMYLCASSLLGNTIYFGEGSWLTVV.

In DNA, the CDR3 is TGCAGTGCTAGTTACCAGGGGGCCACCGGGGAGCTGTTTTTT. This codes for CSASYQGATGELFF. This rearrangement joins TRBV20-1 to TRBJ2-2, with 8 bases lining up with TRBD1. CDR1 and CDR2 (germline): DFQATT, SNEGSKA (reference sequence). This CDR3 comprises 14 residues. Germline trimming cut 3 bases from V and 4 bases from J; bases unmatched to any gene: 4.

V usage is TRBV4-3 and J usage is TRBJ2-7; 8 bases are a match to TRBD2. CDR3 length: 14 amino acids. Germline CDR1 and CDR2: LGHNA and YSLEER. The V gene end was trimmed by 1 base and the J gene end by 3 bases; junction bases not matched to a gene: 2. DNA of the CDR3: TGCGCCAGCAGCCAAGCGGCGGGAGGCTACGAGCAGTACTTC. Protein product: CASSQAAGGYEQYF.

The V call is TRBV12-3 or TRBV12-4, the J call TRBJ2-5, with 7 nucleotides matching TRBD1. The CDR3 consists of 13 residues. Losses at the gene ends were 8 bases for V and 10 bases for J; bases not matched to a gene: 13. The CDR3 reads CASGDSSKDDQYF. Here the CDR3 DNA reads TGTGCCAGCGGGGACAGCTCCAAGGATGACCAGTACTTC.

The chain links TRBV14 to TRBJ2-1; D ambiguous. V dropped 4 bases and J dropped 6 bases, with 4 bases sitting between them. The CDR3 length is 11 residues. Looked up from germline, CDR1 is SGHDN and CDR2 is FVKESK. CDR3 amino acids: CASSLINEQFF. The CDR3, as DNA: TGTGCCAGCAGCCTAATCAATGAGCAGTTCTTC.

This sequence joins TRBV7-9 and TRBJ1-4, with D perhaps TRBD1 (6 bases). The CDR3 loop spans 15 amino acids. The germline gives CDR1 SEHNR, CDR2 FQNEAQ (reference sequence). V was shortened by 6 bases and J by 7 bases, with 18 bases between the two germline ends. The CDR3 DNA reads TGTGCCAGCAGAGAACAGGGACCCCTCGGTGAAAAACTGTTTTTT. Protein: CASREQGPLGEKLFF.

This chain connects TRBV19 to TRBJ2-7, with TRBD1 identical over 8 bases. V gave up 2 bases and J gave up 4 bases; unmatched junction bases: 10. The CDR3 is 16 residues long. Germline lookup yields CDR1 LNHDA and CDR2 SQIVND (reference sequence). CDR3 loop: CASSIYATGGGYEQYF. Written as DNA, the CDR3 is TGTGCCAGTAGTATATATGCTACAGGGGGTGGATACGAGCAGTACTTC.

The V and J genes are TRBV5-1 and TRBJ2-1; 8 nucleotides match TRBD2. The CDR3 length is 17 residues. Trimming removed 4 bases from V and 10 bases from J; junction bases left unmatched: 19. CDR1 and CDR2 from the germline V gene are SGHRS and YFSETQ. The CDR3 DNA is TGCGCCAGCAGCACTACTGTTAAGCGGGAGACAGGTAGAGAGCAGTTCTTC. Encoded protein: CASSTTVKRETGREQFF. Variable domain in full (rest from reference TRBV5-1 and TRBJ2-1): KAGVTQTPRYLIKTRGQQVTLSCSPISGHRSVSWYQQTPGQGLQFLFEYFSETQRNKGNFPGRFSGRQFSNSRSEMNVSTLELGDSALYLCASSTTVKRETGREQFFGPGTRLTVL.

The chain uses TRBV19 and TRBJ1-6; possible D gene TRBD1, 5 bases. V lost 1 base to trimming and J lost 9 bases, with 16 bases between them. The CDR3 runs to 16 residues. Germline V CDR1 and CDR2: LNHDA, SQIVND (reference sequence). The CDR3 loop reads CASSIAPAGISSPLHF. Here the CDR3 DNA reads TGTGCCAGTAGTATAGCTCCCGCAGGGATCAGTTCACCCCTCCACTTT. Looking up the rest from reference TRBV19 and TRBJ1-6 gives the full variable domain: DGGITQSPKYLFRKEGQNVTLSCEQNLNHDAMYWYRQDPGQGLRLIYYSQIVNDFQKGDIAEGYSVSREKKESFPLTVTSAQKNPTAFYLCASSIAPAGISSPLHFGNGTRLTVT.

V and J are TRBV5-5 and TRBJ2-1, with D tentatively TRBD2 (6 bases). Looked up from germline, CDR1 is SGHKS and CDR2 is YYEKEE (reference sequence). The CDR3 runs 16 residues. Trimming pared 3 bases from V and 6 bases from J, leaving 19 bases between. CDR3: CASSWGDPGSSNEQFF. The CDR3 DNA follows: TGTGCCAGCAGCTGGGGGGACCCCGGATCGTCCAATGAGCAGTTCTTC.